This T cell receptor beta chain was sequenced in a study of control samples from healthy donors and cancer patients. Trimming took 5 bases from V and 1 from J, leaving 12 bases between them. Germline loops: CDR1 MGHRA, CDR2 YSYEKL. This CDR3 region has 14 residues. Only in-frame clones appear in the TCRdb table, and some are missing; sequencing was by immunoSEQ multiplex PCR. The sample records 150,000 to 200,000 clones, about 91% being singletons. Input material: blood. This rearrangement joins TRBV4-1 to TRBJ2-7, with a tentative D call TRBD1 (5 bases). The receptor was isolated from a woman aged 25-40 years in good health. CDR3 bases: TGCGCCAGCAGCGGACATTCATCTTCCTACGAGCAGTACTTC. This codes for CASSGHSSSYEQYF.